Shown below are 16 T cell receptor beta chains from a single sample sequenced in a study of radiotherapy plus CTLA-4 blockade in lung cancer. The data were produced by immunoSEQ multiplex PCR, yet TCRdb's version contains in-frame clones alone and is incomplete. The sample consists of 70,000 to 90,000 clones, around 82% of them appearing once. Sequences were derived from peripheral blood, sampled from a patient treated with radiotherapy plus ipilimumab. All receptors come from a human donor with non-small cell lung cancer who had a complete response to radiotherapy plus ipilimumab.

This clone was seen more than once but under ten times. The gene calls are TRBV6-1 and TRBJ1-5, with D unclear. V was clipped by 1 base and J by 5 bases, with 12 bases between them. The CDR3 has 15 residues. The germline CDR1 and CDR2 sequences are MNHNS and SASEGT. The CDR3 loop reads CASSEGTRGYQPQHF. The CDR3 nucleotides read TGTGCCAGCAGTGAAGGGACCCGCGGGTATCAGCCCCAGCATTTT.

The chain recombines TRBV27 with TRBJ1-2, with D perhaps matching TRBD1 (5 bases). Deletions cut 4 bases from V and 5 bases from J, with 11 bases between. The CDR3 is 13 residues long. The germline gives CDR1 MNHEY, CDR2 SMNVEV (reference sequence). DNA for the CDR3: TGTGCCAGCAGTTCGGCAGGGCTGTATGGCTACACCTTC. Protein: CASSSAGLYGYTF.

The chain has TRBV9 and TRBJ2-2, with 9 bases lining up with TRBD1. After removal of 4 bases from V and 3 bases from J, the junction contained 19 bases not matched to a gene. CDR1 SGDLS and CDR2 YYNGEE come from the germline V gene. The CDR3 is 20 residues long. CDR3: CASSMTGTGFRNGHTGELFF. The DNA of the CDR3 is TGTGCCAGCAGCATGACCGGGACAGGGTTTCGGAATGGTCACACCGGGGAGCTGTTTTTT.

CDR3 loop: CASSASGLSETQYF. Here the CDR3 DNA reads TGTGCCAGCAGCGCCTCGGGACTCTCTGAGACCCAGTACTTC. The genes are TRBV9 and TRBJ2-5; possibly TRBD2 for D (6 bases). CDR1 and CDR2 from the germline V gene are SGDLS and YYNGEE. Trimming removed 3 bases at V and 5 bases at J, with 14 bases between. The CDR3 extends over 14 amino acids. The entire variable domain, with the rest obtained from reference TRBV9 and TRBJ2-5, is as follows: DSGVTQTPKHLITATGQRVTLRCSPRSGDLSVYWYQQSLDQGLQFLIQYYNGEERAKGNILERFSAQQFPDLHSELNLSSLELGDSALYFCASSASGLSETQYFGPGTRLLVL.

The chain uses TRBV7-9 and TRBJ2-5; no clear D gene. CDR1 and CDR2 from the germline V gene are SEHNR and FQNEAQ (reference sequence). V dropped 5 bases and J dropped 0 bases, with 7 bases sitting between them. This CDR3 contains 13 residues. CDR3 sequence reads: CASSPVYQETQYF. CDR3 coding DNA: TGTGCCAGCAGCCCAGTGTACCAAGAGACCCAGTACTTC.

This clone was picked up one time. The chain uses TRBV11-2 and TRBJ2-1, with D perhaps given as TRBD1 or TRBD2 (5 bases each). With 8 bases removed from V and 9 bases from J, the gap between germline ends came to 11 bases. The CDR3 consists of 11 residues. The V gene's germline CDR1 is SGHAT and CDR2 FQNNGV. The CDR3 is CASLSGPEQFF. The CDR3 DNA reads TGTGCCAGCCTCTCGGGACCTGAGCAGTTCTTC.

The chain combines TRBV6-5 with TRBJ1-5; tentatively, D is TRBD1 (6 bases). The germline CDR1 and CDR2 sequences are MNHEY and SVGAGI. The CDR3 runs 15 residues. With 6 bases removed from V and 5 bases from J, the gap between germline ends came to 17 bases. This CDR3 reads CASRFTTGQDQPQHF. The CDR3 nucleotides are TGTGCCAGCAGATTCACGACAGGTCAAGATCAGCCCCAGCATTTT.

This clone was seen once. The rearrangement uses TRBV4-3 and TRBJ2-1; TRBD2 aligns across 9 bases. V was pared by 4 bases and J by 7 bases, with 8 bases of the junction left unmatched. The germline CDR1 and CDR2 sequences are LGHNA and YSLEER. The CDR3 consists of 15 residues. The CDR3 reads CASSLMGLAGNEQFF. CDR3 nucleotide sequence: TGCGCCAGCAGCCTCATGGGGCTAGCGGGGAATGAGCAGTTCTTC.

The CDR3 DNA sequence: TGTGCCAGCAGCTTGACAGGGCTAAAGAACGAGCAGTACTTC. Residues: CASSLTGLKNEQYF. V usage is TRBV11-3 and J usage is TRBJ2-7; 7 bases fit TRBD1. CDR1 and CDR2 from the germline V gene are SGHNT and YENEEA. The CDR3 runs to 14 residues. V shed 3 bases and J 5 bases; nucleotides not matched to a gene: 7.

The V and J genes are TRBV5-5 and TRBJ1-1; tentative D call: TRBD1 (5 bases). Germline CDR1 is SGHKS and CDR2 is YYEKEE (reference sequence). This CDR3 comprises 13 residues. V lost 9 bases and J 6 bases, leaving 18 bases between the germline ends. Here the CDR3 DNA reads TGTGCCACTCTGGGGGGAATCGGGCCTGAAGCTTTCTTT. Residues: CATLGGIGPEAFF.

The CDR3 here is CASSASGVRAFF. The CDR3 DNA is TGTGCCAGTAGTGCCTCAGGGGTTCGCGCTTTCTTT. The rearrangement uses TRBV19 and TRBJ1-1; tentatively, D is TRBD1 (6 bases). The CDR3 covers 12 residues. Trimming stripped 5 bases from V and 11 bases from J, with 15 bases between. CDR1 and CDR2 from the germline V gene are LNHDA and SQIVND (reference sequence).

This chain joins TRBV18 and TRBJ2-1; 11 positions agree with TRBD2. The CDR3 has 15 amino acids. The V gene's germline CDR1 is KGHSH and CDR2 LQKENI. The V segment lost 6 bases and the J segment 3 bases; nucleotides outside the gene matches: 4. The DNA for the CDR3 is TGTGCCAGCTCGGGAACTAGCGGGAGCTACAATGAGCAGTTCTTC. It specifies CASSGTSGSYNEQFF.

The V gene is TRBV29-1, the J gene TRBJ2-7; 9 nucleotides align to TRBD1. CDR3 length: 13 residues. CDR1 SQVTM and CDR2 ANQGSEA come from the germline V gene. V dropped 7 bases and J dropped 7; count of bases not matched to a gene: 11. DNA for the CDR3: TGCAGCGCAACGACAGGGGGTGTCCCTGAGCAGTACTTC. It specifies CSATTGGVPEQYF.

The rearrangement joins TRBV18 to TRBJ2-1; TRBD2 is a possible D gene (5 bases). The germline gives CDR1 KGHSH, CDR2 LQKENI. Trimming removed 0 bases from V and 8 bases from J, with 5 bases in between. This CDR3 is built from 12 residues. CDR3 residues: CASSPPRDEQFF. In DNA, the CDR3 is TGTGCCAGCTCACCACCGAGGGATGAGCAGTTCTTC.

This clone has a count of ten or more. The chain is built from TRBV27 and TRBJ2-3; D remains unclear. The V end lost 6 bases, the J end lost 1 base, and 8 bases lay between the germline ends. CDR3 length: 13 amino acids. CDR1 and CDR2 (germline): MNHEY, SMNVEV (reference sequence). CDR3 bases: TGTGCCAGCAGCCCACCTGGCACAGATACGCAGTATTTT. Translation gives CASSPPGTDTQYF.

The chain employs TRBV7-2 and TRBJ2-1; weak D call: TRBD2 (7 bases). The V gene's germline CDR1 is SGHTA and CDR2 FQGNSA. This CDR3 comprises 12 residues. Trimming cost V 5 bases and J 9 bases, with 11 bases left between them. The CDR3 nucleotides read TGTGCCAGCAGCCCCCGGGGGGCTGAGCAGTTCTTC. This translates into CASSPRGAEQFF.